This TCR beta chain was documented in a study of graft-versus-host responses after intestinal transplantation. Findings and limits, study-wide: GvH clonotypes were identified within recipient marrow, with a subset emerging first in ileum or blood. Elevated graft-versus-host to host-versus-graft clonal ratios in allografts were recorded for patients with graft-donor T cell macrochimerism.

Method: immunoSEQ multiplex PCR; TCRdb's copy keeps in-frame clones and lacks some. The table has tens of thousands of clones, roughly nine tenths seen once. This clone showed up just once. What it binds is unknown. Trimming removed 4 bases at V and 5 bases at J, with 9 bases between. Looked up from germline, CDR1 is MNHEY and CDR2 is SVGAGI. The CDR3 is made up of 13 amino acids. This material consisted of unstimulated CD8+ T cells sorted from spleen or lymph node cells, taken before intestinal transplant. The chain combines TRBV6-5 with TRBJ2-1; D call uncertain. The TCR was taken from a human donor who received an intestinal transplant. CDR3 sequence (DNA): TGTGCCAGCAGTTTAGGAGCGAACAATGAGCAGTTCTTC. This gives the protein CASSLGANNEQFF.